What follows describes a single TCR beta chain. The antigen is not known. This sample was included in a study of shared clonotypes between healthy human individuals. The wider study: The people who gave samples were a couple of women and three men aged 18 to 49. Three plates were used per donor for CD4 naive, three for CD4 memory, two for CD8 naive and one for CD8 memory.

Healthy adults negative for HIV, lacking recent acute infections or vaccinations, served as donors. Study observations and caveats: Naive CD4 clonotypes overlapped across a handful of donors at about 5.3%.

The V gene's germline CDR1 is LNHNV and CDR2 YYDKDF (reference sequence). CDR3 length: 13 amino acids. The V gene lost 2 bases and the J gene lost 5 bases, with 9 bases spanning the gap. The assay was immunoSEQ multiplex PCR, and TCRdb's table has in-frame clones only and misses some. The top ten hold about 0.34% of the sample, which has roughly 380,000 clones, just over 95% seen once. Material for sequencing was memory CD8+ T cells sorted from blood. Subset given: CD45RO+ cells pooled with CCR7-negative TemRA cells. This sequence originates from a man aged 30 to 45 in good health. The V and J genes are TRBV15 and TRBJ2-5; the D is unclear. For the CDR3, the DNA is TGTGCCACCAGCAGATTGGTTCGGGAGACCCAGTACTTC. It yields the protein CATSRLVRETQYF.